Given below is one TCR beta chain in context. Its antigen is unknown. MiXCR, applied by TCRdb to the reads, yields one record per CDR3 protein. The sample lists 600,000 to 700,000 distinct CDR3 sequences, 30% to 35% occurring once. The record originates from a study of T cell repertoires in cytomegalovirus infection. Whole-study context: Recently identified HLA-C-restricted CMV epitopes and well-studied HLA-B-restricted CMV epitopes were used by the study. Matching HLA type and CMV infection were both indicated by public TCR beta signatures.

The sequenced sample was cultured PBMCs, obtained from culture after CMV antigen stimulation. This receptor was taken from a human donor in good health (CMV status not recorded). Some clones in this sample may be carry-over from other donors' samples.

CDR3: CASSAATPGTDTQYF. The CDR3 DNA reads as TGTGCCAGCAGTGCTGCCACCCCTGGCACAGATACGCAGTATTTT. This rearrangement joins TRBV2 to TRBJ2-3; no clear D. Looked up from germline, CDR1 is SNHLY and CDR2 is FYNNEI. V lost 4 bases to trimming and J lost 1 base, with 12 bases between them. This CDR3 region has 15 residues.